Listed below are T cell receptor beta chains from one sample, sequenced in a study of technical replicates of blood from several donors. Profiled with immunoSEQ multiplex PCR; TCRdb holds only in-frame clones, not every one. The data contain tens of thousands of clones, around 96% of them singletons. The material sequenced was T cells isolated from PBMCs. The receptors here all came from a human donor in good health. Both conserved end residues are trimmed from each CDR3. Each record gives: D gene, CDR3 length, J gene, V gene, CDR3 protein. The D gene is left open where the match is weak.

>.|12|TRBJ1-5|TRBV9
ASSPSGGDQPQH
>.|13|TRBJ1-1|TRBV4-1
ASSQVGGMNTEAF
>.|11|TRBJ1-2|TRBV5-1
ASSEQGVYGYT
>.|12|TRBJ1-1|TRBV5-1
ASSYLSGNTEAF
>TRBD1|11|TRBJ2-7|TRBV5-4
ASSRDRDYEQY
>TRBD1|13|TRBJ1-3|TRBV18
ASSSGTGSGNTIY
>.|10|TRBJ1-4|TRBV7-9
ASSLSYEKLF
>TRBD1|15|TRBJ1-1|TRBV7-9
ASSLPGTDTMNTEAF
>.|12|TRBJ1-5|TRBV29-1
SVAMAGSKQPQH
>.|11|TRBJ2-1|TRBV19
ASSPEGRFEQF
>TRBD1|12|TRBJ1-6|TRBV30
AWSVGQPDSPLH
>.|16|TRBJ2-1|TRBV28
ASSLSQAPGRSYNEQF
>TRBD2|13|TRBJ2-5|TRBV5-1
ASSPDTGGPETQY
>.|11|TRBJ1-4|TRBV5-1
ASSTGGNEKLF
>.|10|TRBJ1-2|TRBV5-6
ASSRDYYGYT
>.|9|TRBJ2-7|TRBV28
ATTSRYEQY
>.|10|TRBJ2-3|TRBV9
ASSPSTDTQY
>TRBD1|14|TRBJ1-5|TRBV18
ASSSRQGAGNQPQH
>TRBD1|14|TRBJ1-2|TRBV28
ASSSSHTGAEYGYT
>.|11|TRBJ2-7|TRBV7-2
ASSPGGTYEQY
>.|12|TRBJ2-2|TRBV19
ASRRNANTGELF
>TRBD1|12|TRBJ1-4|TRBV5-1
ASSFGQGRRKLF
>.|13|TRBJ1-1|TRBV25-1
ASSREGRVNTEAF
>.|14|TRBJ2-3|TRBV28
ASSLAGPASTDTQY
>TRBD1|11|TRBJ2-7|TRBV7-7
ASSSRDRGEQY
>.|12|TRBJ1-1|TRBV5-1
ASSFVQGNTEAF
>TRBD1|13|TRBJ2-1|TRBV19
ASSIGTGIFNEQF
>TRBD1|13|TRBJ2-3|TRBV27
ASSPSGTGVDTQY
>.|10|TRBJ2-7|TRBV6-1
ASKEDLYEQY
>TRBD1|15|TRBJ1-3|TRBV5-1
ASSKEDRGTSGNTIY
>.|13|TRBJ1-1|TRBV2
ASSKTHGANTEAF
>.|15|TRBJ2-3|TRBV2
ATERYPGSVVEDTQY
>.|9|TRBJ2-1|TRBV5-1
ASSFEVEQF
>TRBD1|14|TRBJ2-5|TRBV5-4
ASSSRLGQGQETQY
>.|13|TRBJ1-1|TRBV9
ASSVGPDRDTEAF
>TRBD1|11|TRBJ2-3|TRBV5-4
ASSLQGADTQY